These 28 T cell receptor beta chains originate from one sample sequenced in a study of T cell responses to AZD1222 COVID-19 vaccine. Only in-frame clones appear in the TCRdb table, and some are missing; sequencing was by immunoSEQ multiplex PCR. There are around 130,000 clones in the sample; approximately 90% occur only once, and roughly 1.8% lies in the top ten. The sample was peripheral blood, taken on day 0 of AZD1222 vaccination. The receptor source for this set is an adult in good health.

This chain joins TRBV30 and TRBJ2-7; the match to TRBD2 covers 8 bases. J lost 2 bases, V lost 2 bases, and 5 bases had no gene match. The CDR3 has 14 amino acids. Germline V gene data show CDR1 as GTSNPN and CDR2 as SVGIG (reference sequence). The chain's CDR3 is CAWSRGGTAYEQYF. The CDR3 nucleotides are TGTGCCTGGAGTCGGGGGGGCACCGCCTACGAGCAGTACTTC.

The chain is built from TRBV25-1 and TRBJ1-1, with TRBD1 identical over 8 bases. There are 14 residues in the CDR3. Trimming cost V 2 bases and J 5 bases; bases outside gene matches: 4. CDR1 MGHDK and CDR2 SYGVNS come from the germline V gene. The CDR3 protein is CASSERQGRTEAFF. DNA for the CDR3: TGTGCCAGCAGTGAAAGACAGGGGCGGACTGAAGCTTTCTTT.

The rearrangement uses TRBV7-2 and TRBJ1-2; D remains ambiguous. The CDR3 has 14 residues. V was clipped by 5 bases and J by 2 bases, with 12 bases between them. Germline loops: CDR1 SGHTA, CDR2 FQGNSA. CDR3: CASSPSRGNYGYTF. CDR3 nucleotides: TGTGCCAGCAGCCCCAGCAGAGGGAACTATGGCTACACCTTC.

This chain joins TRBV6-5 and TRBJ1-2; the D is unclear. Trimming took off 6 bases at V and 8 bases at J, with 16 bases between the two ends. CDR3 size: 13 residues. CDR1 and CDR2 (germline): MNHEY, SVGAGI. CDR3 residues: CASSPPGPQGYTF. The CDR3 nucleotides are TGTGCCAGCAGCCCACCGGGTCCTCAGGGCTACACCTTC.

J is TRBJ1-2 and V is TRBV19, with TRBD1 as a possible D gene (6 bases). The V end was cut by 6 bases, the J end by 4 bases, with 12 bases between. Germline CDR1 reads LNHDA; CDR2 reads SQIVND (reference sequence). This CDR3 comprises 13 residues. This CDR3 is CASSGQLSYGYTF. In DNA form, the CDR3 reads TGTGCCAGTAGCGGACAGTTAAGCTATGGCTACACCTTC.

J is TRBJ2-1 and V is TRBV6-4; 10 bases match TRBD1. The CDR3 has 15 amino acids. V lost 0 bases to trimming and J lost 7 bases; unmatched junction nucleotides: 3. Germline CDR1 and CDR2: MRHNA and SNTAGT. The CDR3 coding sequence is TGTGCCAGCAGTGACTCCGGACAGGGGGTTAATGAGCAGTTCTTC. Its protein is CASSDSGQGVNEQFF.

The chain employs TRBV21-1 and TRBJ2-2; TRBD1 is the table's D call, not checked against the DNA. TRBV21-1 is a recognized pseudogene. This CDR3 spans 16 amino acids. The CDR3 nucleotides are TGTGCCAGCAGCTTAAAAGGCAACAGGAACACCGGGGAGCTGTTTTTT. As protein: CASSLKGNRNTGELFF.

The J gene is TRBJ1-1, the V gene TRBV7-2; a possible D gene is TRBD1 (6 bases). V was shortened by 7 bases and J by 5 bases, with 17 bases between the two germline ends. Germline CDR1 and CDR2: SGHTA and FQGNSA. The CDR3 is 14 amino acids. The CDR3: CASTFTGATTEAFF. The CDR3 DNA reads as TGTGCCAGCACCTTTACGGGGGCGACAACTGAAGCTTTCTTT.

V is TRBV11-3 and J is TRBJ2-3; 8 bases map to TRBD2. Per the germline V gene, CDR1 is SGHNT and CDR2 is YENEEA. The CDR3 has 15 amino acids. Trimming at V came to 0 bases and at J to 2 bases, leaving 1 base not matched to a gene. CDR3 loop: CASSLDGGDTDTQYF. CDR3 nucleotide sequence: TGTGCCAGCAGCTTAGACGGGGGGGACACAGATACGCAGTATTTT.

The chain carries TRBV19 and TRBJ1-2, with a tentative D call TRBD1 (5 bases). There are 14 residues in the CDR3. Germline CDR1 and CDR2: LNHDA and SQIVND (reference sequence). Trimming took off 0 bases at V and 8 bases at J, with 13 bases between the two ends. The chain's CDR3 is CASSIDISGYGYTF. Written as DNA, the CDR3 is TGTGCCAGTAGTATAGATATTTCAGGGTACGGCTACACCTTC.

The chain couples TRBV5-4 to TRBJ1-2; D may be TRBD1 (6 bases). The ends were cut back, 4 bases at V and 7 bases at J, with 17 bases in the middle. This CDR3 has 14 residues. Looked up from germline, CDR1 is SGHNT and CDR2 is YYREEE (reference sequence). The DNA for the CDR3 is TGTGCCAGCAGCACCGTCGGGGGGCAGCGTGGCTACACCTTC. Translation gives CASSTVGGQRGYTF.

The chain combines TRBV2 with TRBJ1-5; no reliable D call. The V end lost 6 bases, the J end lost 6 bases, and 15 bases lay between the germline ends. The CDR3 runs 14 residues. CDR1 is SNHLY, CDR2 FYNNEI, per germline. CDR3 sequence: CASRGGSGGQPQHF. CDR3 DNA: TGTGCCAGCAGGGGTGGTAGCGGAGGTCAGCCCCAGCATTTT.

The chain couples TRBV11-3 to TRBJ2-7; 8 nucleotides align to TRBD2. V gave up 4 bases and J gave up 3 bases; unmatched junction bases: 5. The CDR3 loop spans 14 amino acids. Germline CDR1 and CDR2: SGHNT and YENEEA. For the CDR3, the DNA is TGTGCCAGCAGCTCATCCGGGACTAGCTACGAGCAGTACTTC. It codes for CASSSSGTSYEQYF.

This chain links TRBV4-1 with TRBJ1-4; D gene unclear. Germline-derived CDR1 and CDR2 are MGHRA and YSYEKL. The V end was cut by 0 bases, the J end by 8 bases, with 10 bases between. The CDR3 runs to 14 residues. CDR3 protein: CASSQEDVTEKLFF. The CDR3 DNA is TGCGCCAGCAGCCAAGAGGACGTCACGGAAAAACTGTTTTTT.

The V call is TRBV9, the J call TRBJ1-1; weak D call: TRBD1 (5 bases). Looked up from germline, CDR1 is SGDLS and CDR2 is YYNGEE. Trimming pared 0 bases from V and 0 bases from J, leaving 9 bases between. The CDR3 runs to 15 residues. CDR3 protein: CASSVDAGMNTEAFF. CDR3 bases: TGTGCCAGCAGCGTAGACGCAGGGATGAACACTGAAGCTTTCTTT.

The chain is built from TRBV10-3 and TRBJ2-2; the match to TRBD1 covers 7 bases. The V segment lost 6 bases and the J segment 4 bases; nucleotides outside the gene matches: 5. Per germline, CDR1 ENHRY and CDR2 SYGVKD. The CDR3 is made up of 14 amino acids. CDR3 sequence reads: CAIRERQGTGELFF. In DNA, the CDR3 is TGTGCCATCAGGGAGAGACAGGGCACCGGGGAGCTGTTTTTT.

The chain carries TRBV24-1 and TRBJ1-1; D is undetermined. Germline loops: CDR1 KGHDR, CDR2 SFDVKD. The V gene lost 6 bases and the J gene lost 2 bases, with 12 bases spanning the gap. This CDR3 has 14 amino acids. CDR3 amino acids: CATSPPVDNTEAFF. CDR3 nucleotide sequence: TGTGCCACCAGTCCTCCGGTAGACAACACTGAAGCTTTCTTT.

V usage is TRBV6-5 and J usage is TRBJ1-2; D is unresolved. CDR1 is MNHEY, CDR2 SVGAGI, per germline. CDR3 size: 13 residues. Trimming removed 6 bases at V and 5 bases at J, with 13 bases between. CDR3 DNA: TGTGCCAGCAGGCCTGAGAATCTATATGGCTACACCTTC. As protein: CASRPENLYGYTF.

The genes are TRBV11-1 and TRBJ2-1, with 7 bases that match TRBD2. Germline trimming cut 5 bases from V and 3 bases from J; bases unmatched to any gene: 10. The CDR3 runs 16 residues. Germline CDR1 and CDR2: SGHAT and FQDESV (reference sequence). The CDR3 coding sequence is TGTGCCAGCAGCCCCTTTGGAGCGGGGCACTACAATGAGCAGTTCTTC. Amino acids: CASSPFGAGHYNEQFF.

The V gene is TRBV6-5, the J gene TRBJ1-6, with TRBD1 as a possible D gene (5 bases). This CDR3 contains 15 residues. V lost 2 bases, J lost 5 bases, and 10 bases lay in between. Germline V gene sequence: CDR1 MNHEY, CDR2 SVGAGI. The CDR3 region is CASSYRQTHNSPLHF. Written as DNA, the CDR3 is TGTGCCAGCAGTTACCGACAGACCCATAATTCACCCCTCCACTTT.

This chain joins TRBV4-1 and TRBJ2-2, with D uncertain. The CDR3 loop spans 13 amino acids. The germline gives CDR1 MGHRA, CDR2 YSYEKL. V dropped 3 bases and J dropped 3 bases, with 5 bases sitting between them. The CDR3 nucleotides are TGCGCCAGCAGCCACCACTACACCGGGGAGCTGTTTTTT. This sequence encodes CASSHHYTGELFF.

This clone was detected only a few times. This chain joins TRBV10-3 and TRBJ2-7; D call uncertain. The V gene's germline CDR1 is ENHRY and CDR2 SYGVKD. Trimming pared 10 bases from V and 0 bases from J, leaving 16 bases between. This CDR3 region has 14 residues. CDR3 amino acids: CATKVGRNSYEQYF. The CDR3 nucleotides read TGTGCCACGAAGGTAGGCCGGAACTCCTACGAGCAGTACTTC.

This sequence joins TRBV7-9 and TRBJ1-5, with 10 bases matching TRBD1. The CDR3 extends over 16 amino acids. V shed 5 bases, J shed 0 bases, and the junction held 4 bases outside the gene matches. Germline assignment: CDR1 SEHNR and CDR2 FQNEAQ (reference sequence). The CDR3, as DNA: TGTGCCAGCAGCCCTTGGACAGGGGGTAGCAATCAGCCCCAGCATTTT. Protein product: CASSPWTGGSNQPQHF.

The V call is TRBV18, the J call TRBJ2-1; the match to TRBD2 covers 8 bases. This CDR3 has 13 residues. V shed 3 bases, J shed 5 bases, and the junction held 0 bases outside the gene matches. In germline, CDR1 is KGHSH, CDR2 LQKENI. The DNA of the CDR3 is TGTGCCAGCTCACCGCGGGGGGACAATGAGCAGTTCTTC. As protein: CASSPRGDNEQFF.

The CDR3 bases are TGTGCCAGCAGTGAAGCACGGTTCAATCAGCCCCAGCATTTT. Its translation is CASSEARFNQPQHF. This chain connects TRBV6-1 to TRBJ1-5, with D hard to call. The CDR3 consists of 14 residues. Germline assignment: CDR1 MNHNS and CDR2 SASEGT. V dropped 0 bases and J dropped 3 bases, with 6 bases sitting between them.

This clone was seen only once. The rearrangement links TRBV5-8 to TRBJ1-2, with no clear D. The germline V gene has CDR1 SGHTS and CDR2 YDEGEE. The CDR3 runs to 15 residues. Trimming took off 0 bases at V and 7 bases at J, with 16 bases between the two ends. CDR3 loop: CASSLVVGVLSGYTF. The DNA for the CDR3 is TGTGCCAGCAGCTTGGTAGTCGGGGTACTAAGTGGCTACACCTTC.

The V gene is TRBV18, the J gene TRBJ1-1; 10 positions match TRBD1. The V segment lost 4 bases and the J segment 0 bases; nucleotides outside the gene matches: 5. This CDR3 spans 16 amino acids. The germline CDR1 and CDR2 sequences are KGHSH and LQKENI. This CDR3 is CASSRGTGAMNTEAFF. The CDR3 region has the DNA TGTGCCAGCTCACGGGGGACAGGGGCCATGAACACTGAAGCTTTCTTT.

V and J are TRBV9 and TRBJ2-2; 11 bases align to TRBD2. The germline CDR1 and CDR2 sequences are SGDLS and YYNGEE. The trim removed 1 base at V and 0 bases at J, leaving 11 bases unmatched. The CDR3 runs 20 residues. This CDR3 reads CASSVNPSGRTIPNTGELFF. Written as DNA, the CDR3 is TGTGCCAGCAGCGTAAACCCTAGCGGGAGGACGATTCCGAACACCGGGGAGCTGTTTTTT. Full variable domain (remainder filled in from reference TRBV9 and TRBJ2-2): DSGVTQTPKHLITATGQRVTLRCSPRSGDLSVYWYQQSLDQGLQFLIQYYNGEERAKGNILERFSAQQFPDLHSELNLSSLELGDSALYFCASSVNPSGRTIPNTGELFFGEGSRLTVL.